This entry describes one T cell receptor beta chain. Its target is not known. The junction shows a germline mismatch at one end, possibly a read error. The data originate from a study of radiation and T cells in renal cell carcinoma. Study findings and constraints: Without pretreatment biopsies, baseline tumor clonotype presence was undetermined. In blood, top tumor clones expanded by 2 weeks, shrinking by 4.

Germline values: CDR1 SGHNT, CDR2 YYREEE (reference sequence). The CDR3 loop spans 17 amino acids. The assay was immunoSEQ multiplex PCR, and TCRdb's table has in-frame clones only and misses some. Counted here are around 160,000 clones, about 87% occurring once; the ten biggest clones make up about 4%. Stated time point: baseline pretreatment blood. Treatment noted: 15 Gy SBRT to primary tumor, nephrectomy 4 weeks later. Serial blood draws occurred at baseline and 2 and 4 weeks post-SBRT. This chain connects TRBV5-4 to TRBJ1-2; D possibly corresponds to TRBD1 (5 bases). Sequenced here: blood, sampled from a patient whose treatment included radiotherapy and nephrectomy. The source of this sequence is a woman in her sixties or seventies with renal cell carcinoma. This chain's CDR3 is CASSHILGGPTRGGCTF. CDR3 bases: TGTGCCAGCAGCCATATTCTGGGTGGGCCAACACGGGGCGGCTGCACCTTC.